This TCR beta chain was sequenced for a study of blood T cells in healthy people across ages. Study findings and constraints: Long-lived donors had more naive CD4+ cells and higher diversity than aged donors. PBMCs left unsorted prevented a conclusive naive versus antigen-experienced comparison. In the absence of known donor CMV status, changes in expanded clonotypes were possibly confounded.

A single count supports this clonotype. Its antigen is still unknown. At one boundary the junction diverges from the germline segment, which might be a read error. Germline CDR1 and CDR2: SGHRS and YFSETQ. This CDR3 is 14 amino acids long. Combining a sample-barcoded 5' primer with a J-beta primer mix, a second PCR ran for about 7 to 11 cycles. TCRdb re-derived calls from the 5' RACE reads in MiXCR, one entry per CDR3 protein. The table has around 2 million distinct CDR3 sequences, around 40% seen once. The sequence was obtained from a human donor in good health. Sequenced input: blood. The gene calls are TRBV5-1 and TRBJ2-4; D uncertain. DNA for the CDR3: TGCGCCAGCAGTCCAGGCAGAGCCAAAAACATTCAGAACTTC. This translates into CASSPGRAKNIQNF.